A selection of T cell receptor beta chains follows, all from one sample in a study of T-cell reconstitution after alpha-beta-depleted transplantation in children. TCRdb processed the PCR reads anew with MiXCR; each CDR3 protein has one entry. The sample lists about 640,000 distinct CDR3 sequences, approximately 17% seen once, with about 1.1% in the top ten. The sample consisted of PBMCs from the stem cell graft donor, taken from the stem cell graft. These receptors all come from a human donor who donated a stem cell graft to a child with acute myeloid leukemia. Each CDR3 is given without its conserved first and last residue. A D gene is named only where the DNA matches it firmly. The listing skips clone size in some rows; elsewhere it reads once, few, many or a size class.

CDR3aa | abundance | v_gene | len | d_gene
ASSLPVMNTEAF | many | TRBV12-3/TRBV12-4 | 12 | NA
ASSPSGAGNSPLH | few | TRBV5-1 | 13 | NA
ASSYAFNDRGTEQY | NA | TRBV7-2 | 14 | TRBD1
ASRHGWRARRDNPDTQY | few | TRBV28 | 17 | NA
ASSLAGGGPQEKLF | NA | TRBV7-2 | 14 | NA
ASSSEYEQY | NA | TRBV6-6 | 9 | NA
ASRGDGTSGNTIY | many | TRBV19 | 13 | NA
AISEGGDVTDTQY | NA | TRBV10-3 | 13 | TRBD2
ASSFTPLRRWETQY | many | TRBV5-1 | 14 | NA
ASSHLDRGGNQPQH | NA | TRBV6-2/TRBV6-3 | 14 | NA
SARRQFQETQY | NA | TRBV20-1 | 11 | NA
ASRGRREGNQPQH | many | TRBV6-6 | 13 | NA
ASSLAARGAADTQY | many | TRBV27 | 14 | NA
SVEDGLAGANEQF | many | TRBV29-1 | 13 | TRBD2
ASSLGGLYQETQY | few | TRBV5-1 | 13 | NA
ASSATGTVETQY | NA | TRBV28 | 12 | NA
SVGWATGELF | many | TRBV29-1 | 10 | NA
ASSLDQGKESEQF | few | TRBV5-1 | 13 | NA
ASSPDWGENYGYT | many | TRBV12-3/TRBV12-4 | 13 | NA
SAREEAHGPSPLH | NA | TRBV20-1 | 13 | NA
ASSFEMIGAGDQY | few | TRBV5-1 | 13 | NA
AISAGGINEQF | few | TRBV6-1 | 11 | TRBD2
ASRETGGQETQY | many | TRBV12-3/TRBV12-4 | 12 | TRBD1
ASSLGQILNYGYT | many | TRBV12-3/TRBV12-4 | 13 | NA
AISDTGEAF | many | TRBV10-3 | 9 | NA
SARDEGINPYEQY | many | TRBV20-1 | 13 | NA
ASSPFGQGSETQY | NA | TRBV9 | 13 | TRBD1
ASSSPGPSGANVLT | many | TRBV7-9 | 14 | NA
AWSVRKGVYEQY | once | TRBV30 | 12 | NA
ASIPQRFGMNTEAF | NA | TRBV5-5 | 14 | NA
ASSLNSGGINTGALF | NA | TRBV7-3 | 15 | TRBD2
SGRSTGNTGELF | many | TRBV29-1 | 12 | NA
ASSQVYGMDQPQH | NA | TRBV4-3 | 13 | NA
ASSLSFPASNQPQH | many | TRBV27 | 14 | NA
ASSLFAPDTQY | NA | TRBV27 | 11 | NA
SARLAGEYQETQY | few | TRBV20-1 | 13 | TRBD2
ASSLTGTGLLISMGYT | NA | TRBV11-2 | 16 | TRBD1
SGTASGGVDEQY | many | TRBV29-1 | 12 | TRBD2
SVRQGGNYNEQF | many | TRBV29-1 | 12 | NA
ASFRGTEAF | many | TRBV5-1 | 9 | NA
SARFLRGLAEAF | many | TRBV20-1 | 12 | TRBD1
ASSGGQGVSGANVLT | few | TRBV19 | 15 | TRBD1
ASSLSSSLTNEKLF | NA | TRBV4-3 | 14 | NA
ASSLADLGGYT | few | TRBV7-2 | 11 | NA
ASSQDNRGLYNEQF | many | TRBV4-3 | 14 | TRBD1
SVVGGTGELF | many | TRBV29-1 | 10 | NA
ATSRGQSRGQETQY | few | TRBV15 | 14 | NA
SAREGTGMF | many | TRBV20-1 | 9 | NA
ASSEGTAYNEQF | few | TRBV7-9 | 12 | TRBD1
SAQSGTGAYEQY | NA | TRBV29-1 | 12 | TRBD1
SARGRVGGTGELF | few | TRBV20-1 | 13 | NA
ASSHLSGTGLKARGYT | NA | TRBV4-2 | 16 | TRBD1
ASSLGTSGATYEQY | NA | TRBV7-9 | 14 | TRBD2